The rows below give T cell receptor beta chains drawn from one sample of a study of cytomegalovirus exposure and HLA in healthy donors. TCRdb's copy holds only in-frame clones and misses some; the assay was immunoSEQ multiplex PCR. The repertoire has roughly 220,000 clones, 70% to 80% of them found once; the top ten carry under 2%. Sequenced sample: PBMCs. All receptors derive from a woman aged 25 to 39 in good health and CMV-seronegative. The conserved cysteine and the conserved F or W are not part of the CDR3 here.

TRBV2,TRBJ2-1,ASSVSRGGNEQF
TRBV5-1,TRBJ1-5,ASSLNSFRGREEQPQH
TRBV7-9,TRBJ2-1,SSSLPTSGYSYNEQF
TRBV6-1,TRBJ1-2,ASSAWDRTYNYGYT
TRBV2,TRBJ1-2,ASTANYGYT
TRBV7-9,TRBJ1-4,SSSLGTDEKLF
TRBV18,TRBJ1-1,ASSPAGGTEAF
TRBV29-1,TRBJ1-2,SVRGELQGYT
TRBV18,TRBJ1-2,ASSPPGAGYT
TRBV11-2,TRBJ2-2,ASSLGGGGYRAGELF
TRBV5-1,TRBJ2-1,ASSSSGGYNEQF
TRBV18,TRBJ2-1,ASSPPGGRAEQF
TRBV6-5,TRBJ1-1,ASTIQVEAF
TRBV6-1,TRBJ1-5,ASRGSYSNQPQH
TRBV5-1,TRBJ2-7,ASSTDSYEQY
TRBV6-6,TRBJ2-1,ASSQTSGSSEQF
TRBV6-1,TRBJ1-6,ASSEVGIYNSPLH
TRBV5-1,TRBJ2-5,ASRVGEETQY
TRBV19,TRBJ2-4,ASSAPWQENIQY
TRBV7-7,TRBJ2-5,ASSFRPPTVSQETQY
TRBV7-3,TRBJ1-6,ASSLTPRGPLH
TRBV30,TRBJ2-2,AWIFGASGTGELF
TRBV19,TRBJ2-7,ASTGSGEQY
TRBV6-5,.,ASRIGGSYEQY
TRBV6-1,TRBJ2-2,ASRAGPGELF
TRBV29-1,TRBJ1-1,SVGAVEAF
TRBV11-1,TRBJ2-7,ASSLDSGSYEQY
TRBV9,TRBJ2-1,ASSVGASGSYNEQF
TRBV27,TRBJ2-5,ASSWTSSYQETQY
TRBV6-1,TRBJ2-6,ASSEAVQGLYSGANVLT
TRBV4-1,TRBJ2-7,ASSQEGGQGPIEQY